A single sample is the source of the 2 T cell receptor beta chains below, sequenced in a study of blood T cell repertoires in COVID-19. Measured with immunoSEQ multiplex PCR; TCRdb has only the in-frame clones, and not every one. The sample has about 170,000 clones; 79% are singletons. Material: PBMCs or T cells enriched from blood (not recorded which). The receptors here all came from a woman in her 70s in a cohort exposed to, infected with or recovered from COVID-19 (not recorded which).

The J gene is TRBJ2-7, the V gene TRBV7-6; 14 bases match TRBD2. The ends lost 5 bases at V and 5 bases at J; junction bases unmatched: 5. The germline gives CDR1 SGHVS, CDR2 FNYEAQ. This CDR3 has 15 residues. CDR3 loop: CASSVGLAGDHEQYF. The CDR3 DNA reads TGTGCCAGCAGCGTGGGACTAGCGGGAGACCACGAGCAGTACTTC.

For this clone: Compared with germline, one end of the junction differs, possibly owing to a read error. The chain is built from TRBV14 and TRBJ1-5; no definite D call. Germline V gene lookup returns CDR1 SGHDN and CDR2 FVKESK. The CDR3 loop spans 11 amino acids. The CDR3 sequence is CASSQLVDPFF. For the CDR3, the DNA is TGTGCCAGCAGCCAGCTAGTAGACCCGTTTTTT.